Sequencing of this TCR beta chain was carried out in a study of T cell responses to AZD1222 COVID-19 vaccine. Study-level results: Donor demographics were predominantly white British with a female majority; clonal diversity may be underestimated.

Germline V CDR1 and CDR2: WSHSY, SAAADI. V was cut by 0 bases and J by 7 bases, with 10 bases left in between. The CDR3 is 15 residues long. Notes on this clone: Its specificity is unknown.

The repertoire was sequenced with immunoSEQ multiplex PCR; TCRdb's copy has only in-frame clones and lacks some. The table shows tens of thousands of clones, with around nine tenths occurring only once. The material was peripheral blood, obtained 28 days after the second AZD1222 dose. This TCR was recovered from an adult who received the AZD1222 COVID-19 vaccine. This chain joins TRBV10-2 and TRBJ1-6, with D unclear. CDR3 protein: CASSESIPANSPLHF. In DNA, the CDR3 is TGCGCCAGCAGTGAGTCGATACCAGCAAATTCACCCCTCCACTTT.